This T cell receptor beta chain came from a study of blood T cell repertoires in COVID-19. Study background: Sites across the United States, Italy and Spain contributed samples from acute and convalescent COVID-19.

Per the original data handling: How many nucleated cells were present was estimated from reference gene primer amplification. Clones were sequenced by immunoSEQ multiplex PCR, and TCRdb holds only the in-frame ones, with some missing. V, J and clone size are those of that table, while D and trimming were read from the DNA. This repertoire shows about 110,000 clones, around 83% found once; its top ten account for roughly 7.9%. Germline CDR1 and CDR2: SGHRS and YFSETQ. V was clipped by 2 bases and J by 2 bases; unmatched bases: 3. The CDR3 totals 15 residues. The gene calls are TRBV5-1 and TRBJ2-2, with 7 bases lining up with TRBD2. The sequencing input was peripheral blood. The sequence was collected from a woman older than 75 with active or convalescent COVID-19. The CDR3 is CASSFPSGNTGELFF. CDR3 in DNA: TGCGCCAGCAGCTTTCCTAGCGGCAACACCGGGGAGCTGTTTTTT.